One sample yielded the 22 T cell receptor beta chains listed below, sequenced in a study of blood T cell repertoires in COVID-19. The repertoire was sequenced with immunoSEQ multiplex PCR; TCRdb's copy has only in-frame clones and lacks some. The sample lists under 200,000 clones, roughly 70% occurring once. The sequencing input was peripheral blood. The receptors stem from a woman older than 75 with acute or convalescent COVID-19.

The V and J genes are TRBV6-6 and TRBJ2-2; a possible D gene is TRBD2 (5 bases). From germline, CDR1 is MNHNY and CDR2 SVGAGI (reference sequence). The CDR3 is 15 residues long. V lost 4 bases and J 1 base, leaving 10 bases between the germline ends. The CDR3 bases are TGTGCCAGCAGTTTCCGGACTCAGAACACCGGGGAGCTGTTTTTT. Its translation is CASSFRTQNTGELFF.

The CDR3 DNA reads as TGTGCCAGCAGCGTAGTGGGAGGCGATGAGACCCAGTACTTC. It translates to CASSVVGGDETQYF. V and J are TRBV9 and TRBJ2-5; possible D gene TRBD2, 6 bases. CDR1 is SGDLS, CDR2 YYNGEE, per germline. V dropped 0 bases and J dropped 5 bases, with 11 bases sitting between them. The CDR3 loop spans 14 amino acids.

The chain joins TRBV24-1 to TRBJ1-4; 7 bases are a match to TRBD1. CDR3 length: 13 amino acids. The germline V gene encodes CDR1 KGHDR and CDR2 SFDVKD. Trimming removed 5 bases from V and 7 bases from J; junction bases left unmatched: 3. Here the CDR3 reads CATSVRDSEKLFF. CDR3 sequence (DNA): TGTGCCACCAGTGTCAGGGACAGTGAAAAACTGTTTTTT.

This chain joins TRBV28 and TRBJ2-7, with 9 bases identical to TRBD1. CDR1 and CDR2 (germline): MDHEN, SYDVKM. V dropped 5 bases and J dropped 2; count of bases not matched to a gene: 4. This CDR3 is built from 14 residues. CDR3 DNA sequence: TGTGCCAGCAGTCCCCGGGACAGGGCCTACGAGCAGTACTTC. Its translation: CASSPRDRAYEQYF. The full variable domain, rest sourced from reference TRBV28 and TRBJ2-7, is DVKVTQSSRYLVKRTGEKVFLECVQDMDHENMFWYRQDPGLGLRLIYFSYDVKMKEKGDIPEGYSVSREKKERFSLILESASTNQTSMYLCASSPRDRAYEQYFGPGTRLTVT.

The chain's CDR3 is CASSPAGQGDEKLFF. The CDR3 DNA sequence: TGTGCCAGCAGTCCCGCCGGACAGGGGGATGAAAAACTGTTTTTT. The rearrangement joins TRBV6-5 to TRBJ1-4, with 10 nucleotides matching TRBD1. Losses at the gene ends were 5 bases for V and 6 bases for J; bases not matched to a gene: 6. Germline V gives CDR1 MNHEY, CDR2 SVGAGI. The CDR3 is 15 amino acids.

CDR3 sequence (DNA): TGTGCCAGCTCACCATTCGAGATTGGAGACGAGCAGTTCTTC. As protein: CASSPFEIGDEQFF. J is TRBJ2-1 and V is TRBV18; D remains unclear. The V end was cut by 2 bases, the J end by 10 bases, with 15 bases between. Germline loops: CDR1 KGHSH, CDR2 LQKENI. The CDR3 consists of 14 residues.

This rearrangement joins TRBV3-1 (or the pseudogene TRBV3-2) to TRBJ2-7; 11 positions match TRBD2. Germline CDR1 is LGHDT and CDR2 is YNNKEL (reference sequence). J lost 5 bases, V lost 4 bases, and 7 bases had no gene match. This CDR3 is built from 15 residues. CDR3 sequence (DNA): TGTGCCAGCAGCCTCCAGCCGGGACTAGCGGACGAGCAGTACTTC. It translates to CASSLQPGLADEQYF.

V is TRBV19 and J is TRBJ2-7; possibly TRBD2 for D (7 bases). CDR1 is LNHDA and CDR2 is SQIVND in the germline V gene (reference sequence). Trimming took 7 bases from V and 4 from J, leaving 20 bases between them. This CDR3 spans 15 amino acids. CDR3 residues: CASTKEGEGLYEQYF. In DNA, the CDR3 is TGTGCCAGTACCAAGGAGGGGGAGGGCCTGTACGAGCAGTACTTC.

V and J are TRBV12-3 or TRBV12-4 and TRBJ1-6; unclear D gene. The CDR3 length is 12 residues. V lost 3 bases to trimming and J lost 8 bases, with 5 bases between them. The CDR3 region is CASSFSDSPLHF. The CDR3 coding sequence is TGTGCCAGCAGTTTTTCCGATTCACCCCTCCACTTT.

The chain is built from TRBV20-1 and TRBJ2-3; TRBD2 matches 10 bases. In germline, CDR1 is DFQATT, CDR2 SNEGSKA (reference sequence). J lost 2 bases, V lost 3 bases, and 5 bases had no gene match. The CDR3 is 15 amino acids. CDR3: CSASGLAVLTDTQYF. The CDR3 DNA reads as TGCAGTGCTAGTGGACTAGCGGTCCTCACAGATACGCAGTATTTT.

This clone came up once. The chain carries TRBV4-2 and TRBJ2-2, with D perhaps matching TRBD2 (6 bases). V dropped 6 bases and J dropped 3 bases, with 17 bases sitting between them. CDR1 LGHNA and CDR2 YNFKEQ come from the germline V gene. CDR3 length: 16 amino acids. The CDR3 region has the DNA TGTGCCAGCAGTTCTAGCGTGGGAGGACACACCGGGGAGCTGTTTTTT. Its protein product is CASSSSVGGHTGELFF.

This chain uses TRBV5-4 with TRBJ2-2; no firm D call. The CDR3 contains 13 residues. V lost 5 bases and J 6 bases, leaving 11 bases between the germline ends. In germline, CDR1 is SGHNT, CDR2 YYREEE (reference sequence). The DNA for the CDR3 is TGTGCCAGCAGACCGTGGAGCTCCGGGGAGCTGTTTTTT. Its translation: CASRPWSSGELFF.

The gene calls are TRBV27 and TRBJ2-7, with D tentatively TRBD2 (7 bases). With 6 bases removed from V and 6 bases from J, the gap between germline ends came to 21 bases. The CDR3 has 15 residues. The germline V gene has CDR1 MNHEY and CDR2 SMNVEV (reference sequence). The CDR3 nucleotides read TGTGCCAGCAGCTCACCGGCCGGGGAGGGGGGCGAGCAGTACTTC. This codes for CASSSPAGEGGEQYF.

The V call is TRBV7-8, the J call TRBJ1-4; D is perhaps TRBD1 (5 bases). This CDR3 spans 18 amino acids. CDR1 and CDR2 from the germline V gene are SGHVS and FQNEAQ. V dropped 1 base and J dropped 2 bases, with 17 bases sitting between them. Written as DNA, the CDR3 is TGTGCCAGCAGCTTAGTCGACGGCGGGGGGATCACTAATGAAAAACTGTTTTTT. Translating gives CASSLVDGGGITNEKLFF.

The chain employs TRBV5-5 and TRBJ2-3; 9 positions agree with TRBD1. Germline V CDR1 and CDR2: SGHKS, YYEKEE (reference sequence). V lost 7 bases, J lost 3 bases, and 6 bases stayed unmatched. This CDR3 is 14 amino acids long. CDR3 amino acids: CASWGTGRTDTQYF. The CDR3 region has the DNA TGTGCCAGCTGGGGGACAGGGCGGACAGATACGCAGTATTTT.

The CDR3 sequence is CATRSTGGDEQYF. The CDR3 DNA reads as TGTGCCACCAGAAGTACAGGGGGCGACGAGCAGTACTTC. The genes are TRBV24-1 and TRBJ2-7, with TRBD1 matching 9 bases. The V segment lost 7 bases and the J segment 5 bases; nucleotides outside the gene matches: 5. Germline assignment: CDR1 KGHDR and CDR2 SFDVKD. This CDR3 region has 13 residues.

This sequence joins TRBV19 and TRBJ2-2; the D is unclear. Per the germline V gene, CDR1 is LNHDA and CDR2 is SQIVND (reference sequence). V dropped 4 bases and J dropped 1 base, with 4 bases sitting between them. This CDR3 is 13 amino acids long. The CDR3 bases are TGTGCCAGTAGTACAGGGAACACCGGGGAGCTGTTTTTT. Translating it yields CASSTGNTGELFF.

The genes are TRBV4-1 and TRBJ2-7; D call uncertain. This CDR3 comprises 11 residues. The V gene's germline CDR1 is MGHRA and CDR2 YSYEKL. V was trimmed by 2 bases and J by 11 bases, leaving 10 bases between them. The CDR3 loop reads CASSQPPPEYF. The DNA for the CDR3 is TGCGCCAGCAGCCAACCCCCTCCTGAGTACTTC.

The chain carries TRBV9 and TRBJ1-3; D is possibly TRBD1 (5 bases). Germline CDR1 reads SGDLS; CDR2 reads YYNGEE. V gave up 3 bases and J gave up 2 bases, with 12 bases separating them. CDR3 size: 15 residues. The CDR3 coding sequence is TGTGCCAGCAGCGAGGCGGGGCTTACTGGAAACACCATATATTTT. Protein product: CASSEAGLTGNTIYF.

V and J are TRBV7-2 and TRBJ2-7; TRBD1 is a possible D gene (6 bases). Trimming took 5 bases from V and 6 from J, leaving 17 bases between them. The V gene's germline CDR1 is SGHTA and CDR2 FQGNSA. CDR3 size: 14 residues. The CDR3 protein is CASSDRLWGREQYF. DNA of the CDR3: TGTGCCAGCAGCGATAGGTTGTGGGGGCGCGAGCAGTACTTC.

In nucleotides, the CDR3 is TGTGCCAGCAGTTTATCGAGGGGGTATAGCAATCAGCCCCAGCATTTT. Translating gives CASSLSRGYSNQPQHF. The rearrangement uses TRBV27 and TRBJ1-5, with a possible D match to TRBD1 (6 bases). This CDR3 is 16 amino acids long. Germline assignment: CDR1 MNHEY and CDR2 SMNVEV (reference sequence). The ends were cut back, 0 bases at V and 0 bases at J, with 9 bases in the middle.

This chain connects TRBV6-6 to TRBJ1-1; D call uncertain. CDR1 and CDR2 (germline): MNHNY, SVGAGI (reference sequence). V was cut by 0 bases and J by 1 base, with 9 bases left in between. This CDR3 spans 15 amino acids. CDR3 DNA: TGTGCCAGCAGTTACTCGCAGGAGGGGAACACTGAAGCTTTCTTT. Protein product: CASSYSQEGNTEAFF.